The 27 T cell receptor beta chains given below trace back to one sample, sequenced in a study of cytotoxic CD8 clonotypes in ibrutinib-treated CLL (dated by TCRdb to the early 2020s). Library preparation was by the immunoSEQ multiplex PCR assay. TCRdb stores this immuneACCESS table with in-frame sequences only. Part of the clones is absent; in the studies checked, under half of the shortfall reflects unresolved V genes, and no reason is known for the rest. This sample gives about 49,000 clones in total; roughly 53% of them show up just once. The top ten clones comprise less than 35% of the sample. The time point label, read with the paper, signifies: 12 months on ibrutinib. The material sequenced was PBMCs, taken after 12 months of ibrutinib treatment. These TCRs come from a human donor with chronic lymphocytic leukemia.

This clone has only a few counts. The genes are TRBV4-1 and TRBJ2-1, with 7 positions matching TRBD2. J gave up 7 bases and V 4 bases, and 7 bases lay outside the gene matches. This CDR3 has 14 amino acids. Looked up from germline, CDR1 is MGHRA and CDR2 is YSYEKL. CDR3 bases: TGCGCCAGCAGCCCACGGGAGGAAAAGAATGAGCAGTTCTTC. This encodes CASSPREEKNEQFF.

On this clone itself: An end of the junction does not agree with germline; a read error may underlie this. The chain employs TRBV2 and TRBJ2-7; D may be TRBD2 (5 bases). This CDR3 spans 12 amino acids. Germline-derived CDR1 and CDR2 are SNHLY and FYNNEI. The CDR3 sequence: CARSGGSYEQYF. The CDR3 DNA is TGTGCCAGGAGTGGTGGGAGCTACGAGCAGTACTTC.

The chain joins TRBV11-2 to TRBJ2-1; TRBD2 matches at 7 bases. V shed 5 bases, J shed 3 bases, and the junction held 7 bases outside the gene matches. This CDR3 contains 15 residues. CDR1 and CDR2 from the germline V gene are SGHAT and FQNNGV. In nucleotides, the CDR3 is TGTGCCAGCAGCGATCTAGCGGCAGTCTACAATGAGCAGTTCTTC. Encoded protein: CASSDLAAVYNEQFF.

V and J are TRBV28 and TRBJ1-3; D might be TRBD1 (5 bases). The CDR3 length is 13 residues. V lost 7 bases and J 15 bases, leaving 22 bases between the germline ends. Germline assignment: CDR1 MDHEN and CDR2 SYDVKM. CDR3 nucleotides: TGTGCCAGCACCCTTACAGGATTCACTCCTGAATATTTT. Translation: CASTLTGFTPEYF.

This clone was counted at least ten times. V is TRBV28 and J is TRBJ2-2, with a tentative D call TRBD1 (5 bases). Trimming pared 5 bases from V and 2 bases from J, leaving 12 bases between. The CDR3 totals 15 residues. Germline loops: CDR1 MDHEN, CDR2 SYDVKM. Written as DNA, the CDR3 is TGTGCCAGCAGTCCCACCGACAGAAACACCGGGGAGCTGTTTTTT. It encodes CASSPTDRNTGELFF.

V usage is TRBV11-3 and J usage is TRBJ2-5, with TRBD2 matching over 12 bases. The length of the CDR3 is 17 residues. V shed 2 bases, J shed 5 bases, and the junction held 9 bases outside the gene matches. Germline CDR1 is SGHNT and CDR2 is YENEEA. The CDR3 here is CASSLSRSSGREETQYF. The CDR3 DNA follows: TGTGCCAGCAGCTTATCGCGCTCTAGCGGGAGGGAGGAGACCCAGTACTTC.

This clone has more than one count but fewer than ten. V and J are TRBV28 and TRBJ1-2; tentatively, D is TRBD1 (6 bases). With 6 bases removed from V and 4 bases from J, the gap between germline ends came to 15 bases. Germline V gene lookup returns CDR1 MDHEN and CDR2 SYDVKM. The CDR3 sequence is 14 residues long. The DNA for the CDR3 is TGTGCCAGCAGCTCCGTACAGGGATCCTATGGCTACACCTTC. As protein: CASSSVQGSYGYTF.

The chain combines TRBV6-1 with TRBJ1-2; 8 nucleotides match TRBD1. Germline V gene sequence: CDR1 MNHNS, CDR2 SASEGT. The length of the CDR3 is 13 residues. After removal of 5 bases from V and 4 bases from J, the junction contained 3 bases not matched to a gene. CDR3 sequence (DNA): TGTGCCAGCAGTCAGACAGGGGTCTATGGCTACACCTTC. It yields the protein CASSQTGVYGYTF.

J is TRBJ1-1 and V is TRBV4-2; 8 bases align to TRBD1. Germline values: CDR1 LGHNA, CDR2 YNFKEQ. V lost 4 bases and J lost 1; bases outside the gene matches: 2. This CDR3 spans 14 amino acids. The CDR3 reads CASSLDRGNTEAFF. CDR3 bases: TGTGCCAGCAGCCTTGACAGGGGGAACACTGAAGCTTTCTTT.

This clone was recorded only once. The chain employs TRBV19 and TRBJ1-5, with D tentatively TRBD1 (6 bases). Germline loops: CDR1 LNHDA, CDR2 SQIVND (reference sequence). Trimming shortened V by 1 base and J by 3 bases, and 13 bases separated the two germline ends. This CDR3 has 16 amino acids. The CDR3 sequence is CASSIGLGQFNQPQHF. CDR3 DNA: TGTGCCAGTAGTATAGGCTTGGGACAATTCAATCAGCCCCAGCATTTT.

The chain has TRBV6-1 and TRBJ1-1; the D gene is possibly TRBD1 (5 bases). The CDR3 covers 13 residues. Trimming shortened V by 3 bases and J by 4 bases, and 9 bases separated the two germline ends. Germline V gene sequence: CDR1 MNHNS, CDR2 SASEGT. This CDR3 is CASSDRETTEAFF. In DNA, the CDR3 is TGTGCCAGCAGTGACAGGGAAACCACTGAAGCTTTCTTT.

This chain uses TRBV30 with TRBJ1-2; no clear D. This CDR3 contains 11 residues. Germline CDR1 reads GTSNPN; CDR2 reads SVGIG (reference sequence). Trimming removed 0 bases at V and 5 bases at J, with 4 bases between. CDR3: CAWSVLYGYTF. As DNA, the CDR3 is TGTGCCTGGAGTGTCCTTTATGGCTACACCTTC.

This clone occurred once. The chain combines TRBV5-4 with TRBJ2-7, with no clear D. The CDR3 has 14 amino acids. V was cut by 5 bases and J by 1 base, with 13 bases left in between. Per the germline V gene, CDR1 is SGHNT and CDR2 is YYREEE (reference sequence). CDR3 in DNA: TGTGCCAGCAGTGAAGGGTTATATTCCTACGAGCAGTACTTC. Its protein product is CASSEGLYSYEQYF.

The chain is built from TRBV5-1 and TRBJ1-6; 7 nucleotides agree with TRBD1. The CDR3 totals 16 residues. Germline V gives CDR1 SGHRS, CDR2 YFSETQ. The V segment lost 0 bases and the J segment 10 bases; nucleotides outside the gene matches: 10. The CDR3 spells CASSLGDGTVQSPLHF. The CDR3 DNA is TGCGCCAGCAGCTTGGGGGACGGGACAGTTCAGTCACCCCTCCACTTT.

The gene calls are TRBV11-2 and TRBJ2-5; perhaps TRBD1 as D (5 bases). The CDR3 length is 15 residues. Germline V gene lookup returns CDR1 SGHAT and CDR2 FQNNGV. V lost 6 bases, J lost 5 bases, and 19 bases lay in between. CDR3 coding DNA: TGTGCCAGCAGTTCCTCCGTGACAGAAGGGGAGACCCAGTACTTC. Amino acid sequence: CASSSSVTEGETQYF.

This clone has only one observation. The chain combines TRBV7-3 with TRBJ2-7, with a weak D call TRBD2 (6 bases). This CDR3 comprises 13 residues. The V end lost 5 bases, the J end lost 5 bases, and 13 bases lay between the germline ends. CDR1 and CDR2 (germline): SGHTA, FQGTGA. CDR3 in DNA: TGTGCCAGCAGCAGGATCGGGGGACACGAGCAGTACTTC. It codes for CASSRIGGHEQYF.

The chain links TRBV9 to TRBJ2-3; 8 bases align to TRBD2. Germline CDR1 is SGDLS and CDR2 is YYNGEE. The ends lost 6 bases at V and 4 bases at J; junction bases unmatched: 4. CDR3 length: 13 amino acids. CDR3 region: CASKSGRADTQYF. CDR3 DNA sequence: TGTGCCAGCAAATCCGGGAGGGCAGATACGCAGTATTTT.

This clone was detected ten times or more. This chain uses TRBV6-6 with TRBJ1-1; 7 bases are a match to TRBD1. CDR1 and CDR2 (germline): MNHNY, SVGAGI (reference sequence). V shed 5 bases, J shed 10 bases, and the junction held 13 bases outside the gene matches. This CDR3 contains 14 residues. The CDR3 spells CASSLTGPGSVAFF. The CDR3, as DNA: TGTGCCAGCAGTCTGACAGGGCCCGGGAGTGTAGCTTTCTTT.

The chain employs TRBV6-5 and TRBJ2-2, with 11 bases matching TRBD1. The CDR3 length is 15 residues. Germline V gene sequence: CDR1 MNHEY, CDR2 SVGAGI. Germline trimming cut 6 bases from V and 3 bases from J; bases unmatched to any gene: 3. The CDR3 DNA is TGTGCCAGCAGGCGGGACAGGGGGTACACCGGGGAGCTGTTTTTT. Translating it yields CASRRDRGYTGELFF.

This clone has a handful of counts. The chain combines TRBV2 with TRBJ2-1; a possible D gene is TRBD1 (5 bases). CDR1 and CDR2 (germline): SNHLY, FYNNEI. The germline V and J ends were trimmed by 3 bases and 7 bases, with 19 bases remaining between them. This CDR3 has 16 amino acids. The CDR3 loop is CASSEGQGSRWNEQFF. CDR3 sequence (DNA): TGTGCCAGCAGTGAGGGTCAGGGATCCCGATGGAATGAGCAGTTCTTC.

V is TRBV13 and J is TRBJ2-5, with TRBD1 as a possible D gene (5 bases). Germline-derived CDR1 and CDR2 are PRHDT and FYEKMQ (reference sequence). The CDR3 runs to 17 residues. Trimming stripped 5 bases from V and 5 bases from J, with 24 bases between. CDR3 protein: CASSPPMADTIRETQYF. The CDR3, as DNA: TGTGCCAGCAGCCCCCCTATGGCGGACACAATTCGGGAGACCCAGTACTTC.

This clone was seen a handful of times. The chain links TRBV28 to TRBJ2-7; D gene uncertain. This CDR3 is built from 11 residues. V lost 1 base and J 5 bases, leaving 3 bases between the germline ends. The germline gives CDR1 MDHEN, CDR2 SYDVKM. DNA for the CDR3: TGTGCCAGCAGTTTATTCAACGAGCAGTACTTC. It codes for CASSLFNEQYF.

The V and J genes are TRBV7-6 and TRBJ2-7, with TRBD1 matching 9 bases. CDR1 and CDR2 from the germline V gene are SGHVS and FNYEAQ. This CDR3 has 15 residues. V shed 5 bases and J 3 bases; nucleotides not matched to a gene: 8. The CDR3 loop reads CASSPGQGASYEQYF. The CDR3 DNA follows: TGTGCCAGCAGCCCGGGACAGGGAGCTAGCTACGAGCAGTACTTC.

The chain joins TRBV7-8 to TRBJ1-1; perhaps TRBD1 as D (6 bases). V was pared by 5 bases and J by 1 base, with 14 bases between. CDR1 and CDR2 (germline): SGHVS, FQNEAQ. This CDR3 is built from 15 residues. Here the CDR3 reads CASSPGPRGNTEAFF. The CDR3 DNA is TGTGCCAGCAGCCCCGGGCCCAGGGGGAACACTGAAGCTTTCTTT.

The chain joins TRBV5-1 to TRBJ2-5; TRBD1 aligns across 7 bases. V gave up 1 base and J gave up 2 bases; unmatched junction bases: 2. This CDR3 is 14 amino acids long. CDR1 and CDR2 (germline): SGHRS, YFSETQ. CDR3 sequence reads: CASSLSGQQETQYF. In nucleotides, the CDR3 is TGCGCCAGCAGCTTGTCGGGACAGCAAGAGACCCAGTACTTC.

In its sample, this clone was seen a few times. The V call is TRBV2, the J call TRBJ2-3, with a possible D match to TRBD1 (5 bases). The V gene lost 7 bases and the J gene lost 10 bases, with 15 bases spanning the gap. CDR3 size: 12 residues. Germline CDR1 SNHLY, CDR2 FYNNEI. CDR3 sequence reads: CASTPARAAQYF. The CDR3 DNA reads TGTGCCAGCACCCCCGCCAGGGCCGCGCAGTATTTT. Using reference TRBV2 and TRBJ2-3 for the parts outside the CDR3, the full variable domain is EPEVTQTPSHQVTQMGQEVILRCVPISNHLYFYWYRQILGQKVEFLVSFYNNEISEKSEIFDDQFSVERPDGSNFTLKIRSTKLEDSAMYFCASTPARAAQYFGPGTRLTVL.

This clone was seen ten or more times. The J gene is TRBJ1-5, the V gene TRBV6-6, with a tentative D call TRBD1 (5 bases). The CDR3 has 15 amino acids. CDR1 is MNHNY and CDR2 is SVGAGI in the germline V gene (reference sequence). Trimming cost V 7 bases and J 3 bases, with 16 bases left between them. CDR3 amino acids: CASTQTGGYNQPQHF. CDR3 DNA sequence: TGTGCCAGCACCCAAACGGGGGGATACAATCAGCCCCAGCATTTT.